The TCR beta chain under discussion was sequenced for a study of blood T cell repertoires in COVID-19. Across the whole study: Acute and convalescent COVID-19 samples came from the United States, Italy and Spain. Sources were T cells, B-cell-depleted T cells, or PBMCs; the material itself was cDNA or gDNA.

Germline V gene sequence: CDR1 LNHDA, CDR2 SQIVND (reference sequence). V dropped 8 bases and J dropped 10; count of bases not matched to a gene: 11. CDR3 length: 13 amino acids. Per the study methods: Reference gene primer amplification gave estimated nucleated cell counts. Sequenced by immunoSEQ multiplex PCR; TCRdb stores in-frame clones only, minus some. Clonal size and the V and J genes are those of that table, whereas D and trimming came from the DNA. The sample holds fewer than 250,000 clones, 88% seen once. Sequenced material: peripheral blood. The receptor's source is a man between 70 and 80 years old with acute or convalescent COVID-19. The chain combines TRBV19 with TRBJ1-2; 9 nucleotides align to TRBD1. The CDR3 DNA is TGTGCCAGTGCAGATACCGGGACAGGGTCCTACACCTTC. Residues: CASADTGTGSYTF. The whole variable domain, remainder taken from reference TRBV19 and TRBJ1-2, is DGGITQSPKYLFRKEGQNVTLSCEQNLNHDAMYWYRQDPGQGLRLIYYSQIVNDFQKGDIAEGYSVSREKKESFPLTVTSAQKNPTAFYLCASADTGTGSYTFGSGTRLTVV.